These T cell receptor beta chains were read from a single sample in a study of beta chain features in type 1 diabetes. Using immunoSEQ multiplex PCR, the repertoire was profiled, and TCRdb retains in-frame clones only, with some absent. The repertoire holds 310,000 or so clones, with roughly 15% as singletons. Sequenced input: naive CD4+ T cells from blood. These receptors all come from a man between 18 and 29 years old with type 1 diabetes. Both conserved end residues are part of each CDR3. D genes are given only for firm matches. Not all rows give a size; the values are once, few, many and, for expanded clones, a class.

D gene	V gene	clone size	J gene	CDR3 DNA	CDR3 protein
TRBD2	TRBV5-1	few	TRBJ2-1	TGCGCCAGCAGCTTGGGTGCGGGAGGCTCCTACAATGAGCAGTTCTTC	CASSLGAGGSYNEQFF
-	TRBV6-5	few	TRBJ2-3	TGTGCCAGCGGATTAGCGGCTAGCACAGATACGCAGTATTTT	CASGLAASTDTQYF
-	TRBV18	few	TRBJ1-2	TGTGCCAGCTCACCATCTCGAGAGGACTATGGCTACACCTTC	CASSPSREDYGYTF
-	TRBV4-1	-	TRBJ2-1	TGCGCCAGCAGCCAAGATAGGAGGTATGAGCAGTTCTTC	CASSQDRRYEQFF
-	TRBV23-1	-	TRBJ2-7	TGCGCCAGCAGTCAACCCGGCGAGGGGGGGGGCGAGCAGTACTTC	CASSQPGEGGGEQYF
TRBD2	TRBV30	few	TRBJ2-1	TGTGCCTGGAGTGTGTTGCTAGCGGGACCCTACAATGAGCAGTTCTTC	CAWSVLLAGPYNEQFF
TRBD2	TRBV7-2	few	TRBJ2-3	TGTGCCAGCAGCGCACGGGGAGGGGTAACAGATACGCAGTATTTT	CASSARGGVTDTQYF
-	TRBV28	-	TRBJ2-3	TGTGCCAGCAGCAGGACTAATCTCGGGCAGTATTTT	CASSRTNLGQYF
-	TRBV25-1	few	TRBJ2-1	TGTGCCAGCAGTGAGTTTAGATCTATCAATGAGCAGTTCTTC	CASSEFRSINEQFF
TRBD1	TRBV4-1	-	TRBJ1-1	TGCGCCAGCAGCCGGTCCCCTCAGGGGGACACTGAAGCTTTCTTT	CASSRSPQGDTEAFF
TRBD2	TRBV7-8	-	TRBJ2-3	TGTGCCAGCAGCACACCAAGAGGGACTAGCGGGGCCGCAGATACGCAGTATTTT	CASSTPRGTSGAADTQYF
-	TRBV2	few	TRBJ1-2	TGTGCCAGCAGTGCGGATATAGGGGTCTATGGCTACACCTTC	CASSADIGVYGYTF
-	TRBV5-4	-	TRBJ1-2	TGTGCCAGCAGCTTGTATTTCAGGACAGCGGATGATCGGGGCTACACCTTC	CASSLYFRTADDRGYTF
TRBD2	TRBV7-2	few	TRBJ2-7	TGTGCCAGCAGTGGACTAGCGGGAGAGGGGCACGAGCAGTACTTC	CASSGLAGEGHEQYF
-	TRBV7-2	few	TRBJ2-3	TGTGCCAGCAAACAGTACCCGAGCACAGATACGCAGTATTTT	CASKQYPSTDTQYF
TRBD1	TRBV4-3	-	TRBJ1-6	TGCGCCAGCAGCCAAGGTCGGACAGGGGGAAGACCCCTCCACTTT	CASSQGRTGGRPLHF
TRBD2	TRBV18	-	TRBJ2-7	TGTGCCAGCTCACCTCCTTCGGGAGGACCCTACGAGCAGTACTTC	CASSPPSGGPYEQYF
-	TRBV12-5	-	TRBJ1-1	TGTGCTAGTGGCCGCGCGAACACTGAAGCTTTCTTT	CASGRANTEAFF
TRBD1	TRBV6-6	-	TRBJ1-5	TGTGCCAGCAGGGGAACGACAGGGGGTAGCAATCAGCCCCAGCATTTT	CASRGTTGGSNQPQHF
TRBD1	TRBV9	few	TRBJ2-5	TGTGCCAGCAGCGTAGCCGGGACAGGGGGCGCAGAGACCCAGTACTTC	CASSVAGTGGAETQYF
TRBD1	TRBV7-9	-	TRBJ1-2	TGTGCCAGCAGCCCCAGACAGGGCAACGTTTATGGCTACACCTTC	CASSPRQGNVYGYTF
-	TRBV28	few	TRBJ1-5	TGTGCCAGCAGTTTGAGGGATCAGCCCCAGCATTTT	CASSLRDQPQHF
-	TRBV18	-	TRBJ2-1	TGTGCCAGCTCACCGAATAGCGGCGCCTCCTACAATGAGCAGTTCTTC	CASSPNSGASYNEQFF
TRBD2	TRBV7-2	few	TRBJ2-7	TGTGCCAGCAGCGAGGGACTAGCCGCCTACGAGCAGTACTTC	CASSEGLAAYEQYF
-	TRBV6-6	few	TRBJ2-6	TGTGCCAGCAGATACACAGCTAACTCTGGGGCCAACGTCCTGACTTTC	CASRYTANSGANVLTF
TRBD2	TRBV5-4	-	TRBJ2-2	TGTGCCAGCAGCCGAAATAGCGGGAGCGGCACCGGGGAGCTGTTTTTT	CASSRNSGSGTGELFF
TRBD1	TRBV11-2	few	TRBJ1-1	TGTGCCAGCAGCTCAAAAGACCGGGACAGGCACTGGAACACTGAAGCTTTCTTT	CASSSKDRDRHWNTEAFF
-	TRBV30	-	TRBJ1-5	TGTGCCTGGAGCGCCGGGGGGCAGCCCCAGCATTTT	CAWSAGGQPQHF
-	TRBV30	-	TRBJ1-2	TGTGCCTGGACGAGCAGGGCTAACTATGGCTACACCTTC	CAWTSRANYGYTF
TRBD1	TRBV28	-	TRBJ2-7	TGTGCCAGCAGTGCCGAGGGACAGGCGGACTACGAGCAGTACTTC	CASSAEGQADYEQYF
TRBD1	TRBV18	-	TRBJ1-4	TGTGCCAGCTCACAGGGGGCTTTCGAAAAACTGTTTTTT	CASSQGAFEKLFF
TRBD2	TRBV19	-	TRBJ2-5	TGTGCCAGTAATGCGGGGGGGGTTTCGGGAGAGACCCAGTACTTC	CASNAGGVSGETQYF
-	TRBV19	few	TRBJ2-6	TGTGCCAGTACCGGGTCGACCTTCTCTGGGGCCAACGTCCTGACTTTC	CASTGSTFSGANVLTF
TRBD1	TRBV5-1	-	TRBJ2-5	TGCGCCAGCAGCCATCCTGGACAGGGGGTACTCCAAGAGACCCAGTACTTC	CASSHPGQGVLQETQYF
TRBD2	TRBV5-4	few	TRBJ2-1	TGTGCCAGCAGCTCCTCAGGACTAGCGGGGAATGAGCAGTTCTTC	CASSSSGLAGNEQFF
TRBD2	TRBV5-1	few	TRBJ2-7	TGCGCCAGCAGCTTGGAGGCTAGCGGAGCCCTCTCCTACGAGCAGTACTTC	CASSLEASGALSYEQYF
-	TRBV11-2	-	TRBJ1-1	TGTGCCCTATCGGGGGAGAACACTGAAGCTTTCTTT	CALSGENTEAFF
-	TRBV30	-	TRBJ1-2	TGTGCCTGGACTCGGGGGAATGGCTACACCTTC	CAWTRGNGYTF
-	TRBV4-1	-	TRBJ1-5	TGCGCCAGCAGCCAGTTGTGGGGGCTAAGCAATCAGCCCCAGCATTTT	CASSQLWGLSNQPQHF
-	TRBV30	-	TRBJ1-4	TGTGCCTGGAGGTTACCGGGCCGCGGGAGAGAAAAACTGTTTTTT	CAWRLPGRGREKLFF
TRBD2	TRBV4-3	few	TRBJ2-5	TGCGCCAGCAGCCAAGGCGGGGGGCCCCCCGGTGAACAAGAGACCCAGTACTTC	CASSQGGGPPGEQETQYF
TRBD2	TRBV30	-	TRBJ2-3	TGTGCCTGGAGTGTCTGGACGGGGGGTGTCCCAGATACGCAGTATTTT	CAWSVWTGGVPDTQYF
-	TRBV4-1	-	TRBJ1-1	TGCGCCAGCAGCCTACTGTTGTTAGGGGTCACTGAAGCTTTCTTT	CASSLLLLGVTEAFF
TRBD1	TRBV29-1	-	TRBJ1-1	TGCAGCGTCTTGGGACAGCGACAGGAGTCTGAAGCTTTCTTT	CSVLGQRQESEAFF
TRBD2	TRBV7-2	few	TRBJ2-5	TGTGCCAGCAGCTTGTTAGCGGGAGAGGTGGAGACCCAGTACTTC	CASSLLAGEVETQYF
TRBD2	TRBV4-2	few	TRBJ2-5	TGTGCCAGCAGCCGCCAGCTAGCGGGAGGTAGACAAGAGACCCAGTACTTC	CASSRQLAGGRQETQYF
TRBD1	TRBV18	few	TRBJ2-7	TGTGCCAGCTCTGGACAGGGTTCCTACGAGCAGTACTTC	CASSGQGSYEQYF
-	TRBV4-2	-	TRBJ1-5	TGTGCCAGCAGCCAAGTCCCGCCGGCGGGGCAGCCCCAGCATTTT	CASSQVPPAGQPQHF
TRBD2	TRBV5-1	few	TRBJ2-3	TGCGCCAGCAGCTTGTCTGGACTCCTCGGCGGGAGAGGAGATACGCAGTATTTT	CASSLSGLLGGRGDTQYF
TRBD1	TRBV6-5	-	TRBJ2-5	TGTGCCAGCAGTGCGGACAGGCTGGGAGAGACCCAGTACTTC	CASSADRLGETQYF
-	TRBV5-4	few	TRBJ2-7	TGTGCCAGCAGCTTGGACAGGAACGAGCAGTACTTC	CASSLDRNEQYF
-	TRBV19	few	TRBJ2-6	TGTGCCAGTAGTATAGTCCGTTTGAGTACTGGGGCCAACGTCCTGACTTTC	CASSIVRLSTGANVLTF
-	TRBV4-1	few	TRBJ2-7	TGCGCCAGCAGCCAAAAAGGTCGGACAGTACGTGCCTACGAGCAGTACTTC	CASSQKGRTVRAYEQYF